The 28 T cell receptor beta chains below come from one sample, sequenced in a study of CD8+ T cells in alopecia areata. Treatment given: oral pan-JAK inhibitor, 5-10 mg twice daily. RNA extraction was followed by reverse transcription into cDNA, which acted as the sequencing template. TCRdb keeps only in-frame clones here, not all; method: immunoSEQ multiplex PCR. Among approximately 200,000 clones listed, approximately 40% were seen once. The specimen was CD4+ T cells sorted from blood, collected at roughly week 38, from a patient treated with tofacitinib. Receptors originate from a human donor with alopecia areata.

The chain carries TRBV4-1 and TRBJ2-1; D is perhaps TRBD1 (7 bases). The V and J ends lost 2 bases and 0 bases respectively, with 8 bases between them. Germline V gene sequence: CDR1 MGHRA, CDR2 YSYEKL. The CDR3 sequence is 15 residues long. CDR3 DNA sequence: TGCGCCAGCAGCCAACAGGGGGGCTCCTACAATGAGCAGTTCTTC. Translating it yields CASSQQGGSYNEQFF.

The sample holds a few counts of this clone. The rearrangement joins TRBV14 to TRBJ2-3; perhaps TRBD2 as D (5 bases). This CDR3 is 13 amino acids long. Germline values: CDR1 SGHDN, CDR2 FVKESK. The ends were cut back, 0 bases at V and 9 bases at J, with 10 bases in the middle. CDR3 in DNA: TGTGCCAGCAGCCAAGATCTTGAGGGCACGCAGTATTTT. It codes for CASSQDLEGTQYF.

The rearrangement uses TRBV5-1 and TRBJ2-1; D is unresolved. There are 12 residues in the CDR3. V shed 4 bases and J shed 6 bases, with 8 bases lying between them. The germline V gene encodes CDR1 SGHRS and CDR2 YFSETQ. Here the CDR3 DNA reads TGCGCCAGCAGCCCCCTCCCCAATGAGCAGTTCTTC. It specifies CASSPLPNEQFF.

This clone was seen a handful of times. The chain has TRBV4-2 and TRBJ2-7; tentatively, D is TRBD2 (5 bases). Trimming cost V 4 bases and J 2 bases, with 15 bases left between them. Germline loops: CDR1 LGHNA, CDR2 YNFKEQ. This CDR3 is built from 15 residues. This chain's CDR3 is CASSRTGGSPYEQYF. The CDR3 bases are TGTGCCAGCAGCCGAACGGGCGGGTCCCCCTACGAGCAGTACTTC.

This clone appeared a few times. Other DNA sequences of this sample code for an identical CDR3. V and J are TRBV29-1 and TRBJ2-2; TRBD2 matches at 7 bases. From germline, CDR1 is SQVTM and CDR2 ANQGSEA. The trim removed 6 bases at V and 0 bases at J, leaving 4 bases unmatched. This CDR3 contains 14 residues. The CDR3 bases are TGCAGCGTCGCTAGCGGCGCGAACACCGGGGAGCTGTTTTTT. Protein sequence: CSVASGANTGELFF.

This clone was observed a single time. The genes are TRBV30 and TRBJ2-7, with no clear D. The CDR3 contains 13 residues. V dropped 3 bases and J dropped 0 bases, with 9 bases sitting between them. Germline V gene data show CDR1 as GTSNPN and CDR2 as SVGIG (reference sequence). CDR3 bases: TGTGCCTGGAGGGTGACTGGCTCCTACGAGCAGTACTTC. Protein: CAWRVTGSYEQYF. Full variable domain (outside the CDR3, taken from reference TRBV30 and TRBJ2-7): SQTIHQWPATLVQPVGSPLSLECTVEGTSNPNLYWYRQAAGRGLQLLFYSVGIGQISSEVPQNLSASRPQDRQFILSSKKLLLSDSGFYLCAWRVTGSYEQYFGPGTRLTVT.

The rearrangement links TRBV29-1 to TRBJ2-3; 16 bases agree with TRBD2. V gave up 7 bases and J gave up 1 base; unmatched junction bases: 8. The CDR3 extends over 17 amino acids. The V gene's germline CDR1 is SQVTM and CDR2 ANQGSEA. CDR3: CSATGTSGRVGTDTQYF. CDR3 bases: TGCAGCGCCACCGGGACTAGCGGGAGGGTCGGCACAGATACGCAGTATTTT.

The V and J genes are TRBV2 and TRBJ2-3, with 14 bases lining up with TRBD2. Germline-derived CDR1 and CDR2 are SNHLY and FYNNEI. This CDR3 comprises 16 residues. V trimming: 4 bases; J trimming: 5 bases; junction bases outside the gene matches: 5. The CDR3 is CASSAGTSGSGDTQYF. The CDR3 nucleotides are TGTGCCAGCAGTGCTGGGACTAGCGGGAGTGGAGATACGCAGTATTTT.

The table lists this clone with a few counts. J is TRBJ2-5 and V is TRBV5-6; the match to TRBD2 covers 8 bases. Germline V CDR1 and CDR2: SGHDT, YYEEEE. With V trimmed by 4 bases and J by 9 bases, 17 bases remained unmatched. This CDR3 has 16 residues. CDR3 nucleotide sequence: TGTGCCAGCAGCCCCTGGGGACTAGTGGCCCCGGTGGCCCAGTACTTC. Its protein product is CASSPWGLVAPVAQYF.

The gene calls are TRBV19 and TRBJ2-6, with 11 bases identical to TRBD1. The CDR3 is made up of 15 amino acids. Germline CDR1 LNHDA, CDR2 SQIVND (reference sequence). The J segment lost 2 bases and the V segment lost 6 bases, leaving 0 bases of the junction unmatched. DNA for the CDR3: TGTGCCAGTAGGGGACAGGGGGCTGGGGCCAACGTCCTGACTTTC. It is translated as CASRGQGAGANVLTF. The entire variable domain, with the rest obtained from reference TRBV19 and TRBJ2-6, is as follows: DGGITQSPKYLFRKEGQNVTLSCEQNLNHDAMYWYRQDPGQGLRLIYYSQIVNDFQKGDIAEGYSVSREKKESFPLTVTSAQKNPTAFYLCASRGQGAGANVLTFGAGSRLTVL.

V usage is TRBV2 and J usage is TRBJ2-1; D is perhaps TRBD2 (5 bases). CDR1 SNHLY and CDR2 FYNNEI come from the germline V gene. The CDR3 sequence is 11 residues long. V lost 11 bases and J lost 4, with 9 bases in between. For the CDR3, the DNA is TGTGCCGGGAGTGGTTACAATGAGCAGTTCTTC. Translation: CAGSGYNEQFF.

The sample holds a few counts of this clone. The V and J genes are TRBV7-3 and TRBJ2-1; the D is unclear. V was cut by 2 bases and J by 5 bases, with 13 bases left in between. Germline CDR1 and CDR2: SGHTA and FQGTGA. The CDR3 extends over 15 amino acids. In DNA, the CDR3 is TGTGCCAGCAGCTTATACTCAATTGGGCACAATGAGCAGTTCTTC. Encoded protein: CASSLYSIGHNEQFF.

This clone appeared a few times. This rearrangement joins TRBV7-6 to TRBJ2-3; D is perhaps TRBD2 (5 bases). V lost 4 bases, J lost 0 bases, and 14 bases lay in between. The length of the CDR3 is 16 residues. From germline, CDR1 is SGHVS and CDR2 FNYEAQ. This CDR3 is CASSSDRDESTDTQYF. The CDR3 nucleotides read TGTGCCAGCAGCTCCGACCGGGATGAAAGCACAGATACGCAGTATTTT.

The rearrangement uses TRBV4-1 and TRBJ1-2, with D hard to call. Trimming shortened V by 4 bases and J by 2 bases, and 14 bases separated the two germline ends. CDR1 is MGHRA, CDR2 YSYEKL, per germline. The CDR3 extends over 15 amino acids. As DNA, the CDR3 is TGCGCCAGCAGCCCGCCGGACGGAATAAACTATGGCTACACCTTC. The encoded protein is CASSPPDGINYGYTF.

This clone was counted between two and nine times. The chain employs TRBV29-1 and TRBJ2-7; D perhaps matches TRBD1 (5 bases). Trimming pared 4 bases from V and 1 base from J, leaving 8 bases between. Germline V gene lookup returns CDR1 SQVTM and CDR2 ANQGSEA. The CDR3 spans 12 residues. CDR3 nucleotide sequence: TGCAGCGTTGTCGCAGGGTCCTACGAGCAGTACTTC. This translates into CSVVAGSYEQYF.

The chain recombines TRBV5-4 with TRBJ1-2; D might be TRBD1 (6 bases). The ends were cut back, 0 bases at V and 5 bases at J, with 11 bases in the middle. CDR1 and CDR2 from the germline V gene are SGHNT and YYREEE (reference sequence). CDR3 length equals 14 residues. The CDR3 region has the DNA TGTGCCAGCAGCTTGGCCGGCGGACAGTATGGCTACACCTTC. Protein sequence: CASSLAGGQYGYTF.

This chain links TRBV14 with TRBJ2-3, with 8 positions matching TRBD2. This CDR3 contains 15 residues. Germline assignment: CDR1 SGHDN and CDR2 FVKESK. V was pared by 5 bases and J by 3 bases, with 7 bases of the junction left unmatched. CDR3 loop: CASSYSGLATDTQYF. The CDR3 nucleotides read TGTGCCAGCAGCTACTCCGGACTAGCTACAGATACGCAGTATTTT. Filled out from reference TRBV14 and TRBJ2-3, the complete variable domain reads EAGVTQFPSHSVIEKGQTVTLRCDPISGHDNLYWYRRVMGKEIKFLLHFVKESKQDESGMPNNRFLAERTGGTYSTLKVQPAELEDSGVYFCASSYSGLATDTQYFGPGTRLTVL.

This clone has only a few counts. The same CDR3 is also encoded by other DNA sequences in this sample. This chain joins TRBV19 and TRBJ1-2, with D unclear. Germline CDR1 reads LNHDA; CDR2 reads SQIVND (reference sequence). There are 11 residues in the CDR3. V was cut by 3 bases and J by 5 bases, with 4 bases left in between. This CDR3 reads CASSMGYGYTF. As DNA, the CDR3 is TGTGCCAGTAGTATGGGTTATGGCTACACCTTC.

In its sample, this clone was seen a few times. This chain joins TRBV7-3 and TRBJ2-3; D not resolved. V was clipped by 6 bases and J by 5 bases, with 9 bases between them. This CDR3 region has 12 residues. Germline V CDR1 and CDR2: SGHTA, FQGTGA. In nucleotides, the CDR3 is TGTGCCAGCAGTCGGGCCGGAGATACGCAGTATTTT. It yields the protein CASSRAGDTQYF. Full variable domain (rest looked up from reference TRBV7-3 and TRBJ2-3): GAGVSQTPSNKVTEKGKYVELRCDPISGHTALYWYRQSLGQGPEFLIYFQGTGAADDSGLPNDRFFAVRPEGSVSTLKIQRTERGDSAVYLCASSRAGDTQYFGPGTRLTVL.

The chain couples TRBV5-1 to TRBJ2-1; 8 bases align to TRBD2. Trimming cost V 4 bases and J 9 bases; bases outside gene matches: 12. The CDR3 is 15 residues long. The V gene's germline CDR1 is SGHRS and CDR2 YFSETQ. The CDR3 loop reads CASSPREGRLVEQFF. The CDR3 bases are TGCGCCAGCAGCCCCCGGGAGGGCCGGTTGGTTGAGCAGTTCTTC.

This clone has only a few counts. The V call is TRBV7-2, the J call TRBJ2-7, with D possibly matching TRBD2 (5 bases). CDR1 SGHTA and CDR2 FQGNSA come from the germline V gene. The V end was cut by 1 base, the J end by 7 bases, with 14 bases between. This CDR3 has 14 amino acids. The CDR3 sequence: CASSLEADSGEQYF. CDR3 in DNA: TGTGCCAGCAGCTTAGAGGCGGATTCGGGAGAGCAGTACTTC.

The rearrangement joins TRBV4-2 to TRBJ2-7; D gene unclear. Looked up from germline, CDR1 is LGHNA and CDR2 is YNFKEQ. This CDR3 has 14 residues. V shed 4 bases and J shed 4 bases, with 14 bases lying between them. The DNA for the CDR3 is TGTGCCAGCAGCCGAGCTCGTACTCCATACGAGCAGTACTTC. This encodes CASSRARTPYEQYF.

The rearrangement uses TRBV29-1 and TRBJ2-5; 12 bases match TRBD2. This CDR3 region has 14 residues. Germline assignment: CDR1 SQVTM and CDR2 ANQGSEA. V shed 5 bases, J shed 5 bases, and the junction held 6 bases outside the gene matches. The CDR3 nucleotides are TGCAGCGTTCGGCTAGCGGGAGGGATGGAGACCCAGTACTTC. Its translation: CSVRLAGGMETQYF. Supplemented by reference TRBV29-1 and TRBJ2-5, the full variable domain reads SAVISQKPSRDICQRGTSLTIQCQVDSQVTMMFWYRQQPGQSLTLIATANQGSEATYESGFVIDKFPISRPNLTFSTLTVSNMSPEDSSIYLCSVRLAGGMETQYFGPGTRLLVL.

This clone was counted only a few times. The same CDR3 can be traced to other DNA sequences in this sample. The V and J genes are TRBV7-2 and TRBJ2-7; 8 positions match TRBD2. Germline assignment: CDR1 SGHTA and CDR2 FQGNSA. J gave up 0 bases and V 5 bases, and 3 bases lay outside the gene matches. The CDR3 sequence is 14 residues long. In DNA form, the CDR3 reads TGTGCCAGCAGCAGCAGCGGGAGCTCCTACGAGCAGTACTTC. This gives the protein CASSSSGSSYEQYF. Based on the CDR3 plus reference TRBV7-2 and TRBJ2-7, the full variable domain is GAGVSQSPSNKVTEKGKDVELRCDPISGHTALYWYRQSLGQGLEFLIYFQGNSAPDKSGLPSDRFSAERTGGSVSTLTIQRTQQEDSAVYLCASSSSGSSYEQYFGPGTRLTVT.

The chain couples TRBV30 to TRBJ2-1; 7 bases agree with TRBD1. The germline gives CDR1 GTSNPN, CDR2 SVGIG (reference sequence). There are 12 residues in the CDR3. V lost 3 bases, J lost 6 bases, and 2 bases stayed unmatched. The CDR3 loop reads CAWRGGPNEQFF. CDR3 sequence (DNA): TGTGCCTGGAGAGGGGGCCCCAATGAGCAGTTCTTC.

There are a few counts of this clone. This rearrangement joins TRBV29-1 to TRBJ2-7, with TRBD1 as a possible D gene (6 bases). The V and J ends lost 7 bases and 2 bases respectively, with 15 bases between them. Germline V gene data show CDR1 as SQVTM and CDR2 as ANQGSEA. The CDR3 spans 13 residues. CDR3 sequence (DNA): TGCAGCGCGGCAGGGGACCCCCCCTACGAGCAGTACTTC. This gives the protein CSAAGDPPYEQYF.

This clone was found a few times. The CDR3 bases are TGTGCCTGGATGCGGGGCACCGGGGAGCTGTTTTTT. Translated, it gives CAWMRGTGELFF. The chain recombines TRBV30 with TRBJ2-2; D might be TRBD2 (6 bases). Germline V gene sequence: CDR1 GTSNPN, CDR2 SVGIG (reference sequence). This CDR3 is 12 amino acids long. V shed 4 bases and J shed 4 bases, with 7 bases lying between them.

The chain joins TRBV29-1 to TRBJ2-5; D unclear. From germline, CDR1 is SQVTM and CDR2 ANQGSEA. CDR3 size: 12 residues. The V and J ends lost 8 bases and 4 bases respectively, with 14 bases between them. In DNA form, the CDR3 reads TGCAGCACCGGCCGCGGAATAGAGACCCAGTACTTC. It translates to CSTGRGIETQYF.